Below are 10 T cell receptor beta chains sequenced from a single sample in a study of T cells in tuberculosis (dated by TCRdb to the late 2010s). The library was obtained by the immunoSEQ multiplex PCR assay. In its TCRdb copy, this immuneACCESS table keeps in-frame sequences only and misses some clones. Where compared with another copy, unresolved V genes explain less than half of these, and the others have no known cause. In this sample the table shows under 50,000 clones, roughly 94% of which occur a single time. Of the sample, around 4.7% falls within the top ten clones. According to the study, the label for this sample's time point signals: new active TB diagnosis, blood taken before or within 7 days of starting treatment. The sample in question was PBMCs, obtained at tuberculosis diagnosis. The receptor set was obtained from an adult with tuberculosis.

This CDR3 is CASSRIEAYEQYF. In DNA, the CDR3 is TGTGCCAGCAGCCGTATAGAAGCGTACGAGCAGTACTTC. The V gene is TRBV11-3, the J gene TRBJ2-7; D gene unclear. CDR1 is SGHNT, CDR2 YENEEA, per germline. Trimming cost V 5 bases and J 4 bases, with 12 bases left between them. The CDR3 is 13 residues long.

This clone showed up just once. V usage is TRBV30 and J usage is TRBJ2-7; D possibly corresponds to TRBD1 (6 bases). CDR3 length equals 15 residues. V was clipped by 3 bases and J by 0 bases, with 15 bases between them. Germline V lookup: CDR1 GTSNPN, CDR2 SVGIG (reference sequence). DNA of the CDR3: TGTGCCTGGAGGTCCCCCGGGACACTCTCCTACGAGCAGTACTTC. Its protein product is CAWRSPGTLSYEQYF.

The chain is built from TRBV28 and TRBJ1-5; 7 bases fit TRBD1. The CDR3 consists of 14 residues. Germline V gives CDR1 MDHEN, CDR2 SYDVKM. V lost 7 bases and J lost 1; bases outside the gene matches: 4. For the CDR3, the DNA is TGTGCCAGCATCCAGGGGGGAAGCAATCAGCCCCAGCATTTT. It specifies CASIQGGSNQPQHF. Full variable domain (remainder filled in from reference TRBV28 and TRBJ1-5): DVKVTQSSRYLVKRTGEKVFLECVQDMDHENMFWYRQDPGLGLRLIYFSYDVKMKEKGDIPEGYSVSREKKERFSLILESASTNQTSMYLCASIQGGSNQPQHFGDGTRLSIL.

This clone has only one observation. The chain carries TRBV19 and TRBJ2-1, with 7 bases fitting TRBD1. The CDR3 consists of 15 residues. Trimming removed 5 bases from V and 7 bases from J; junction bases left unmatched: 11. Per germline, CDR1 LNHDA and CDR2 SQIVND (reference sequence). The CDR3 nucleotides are TGTGCCAGTAGTTGGGGACAGCTTCGGACAAATGAGCAGTTCTTC. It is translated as CASSWGQLRTNEQFF. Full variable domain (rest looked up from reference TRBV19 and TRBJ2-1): DGGITQSPKYLFRKEGQNVTLSCEQNLNHDAMYWYRQDPGQGLRLIYYSQIVNDFQKGDIAEGYSVSREKKESFPLTVTSAQKNPTAFYLCASSWGQLRTNEQFFGPGTRLTVL.

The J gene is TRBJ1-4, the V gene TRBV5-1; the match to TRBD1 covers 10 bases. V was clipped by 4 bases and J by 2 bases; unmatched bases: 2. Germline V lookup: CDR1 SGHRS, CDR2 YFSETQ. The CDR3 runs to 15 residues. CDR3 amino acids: CASSPGQGTNEKLFF. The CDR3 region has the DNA TGCGCCAGCAGCCCGGGACAGGGGACTAATGAAAAACTGTTTTTT. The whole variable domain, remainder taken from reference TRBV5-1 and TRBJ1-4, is KAGVTQTPRYLIKTRGQQVTLSCSPISGHRSVSWYQQTPGQGLQFLFEYFSETQRNKGNFPGRFSGRQFSNSRSEMNVSTLELGDSALYLCASSPGQGTNEKLFFGSGTQLSVL.

The CDR3 loop is CASSYGRSSGNTIYF. The CDR3 nucleotides read TGTGCCAGCAGTTACGGCCGAAGCTCTGGAAACACCATATATTTT. The chain links TRBV6-5 to TRBJ1-3; D not certain. Trimming removed 2 bases at V and 0 bases at J, with 8 bases between. The length of the CDR3 is 15 residues. The germline V gene encodes CDR1 MNHEY and CDR2 SVGAGI.

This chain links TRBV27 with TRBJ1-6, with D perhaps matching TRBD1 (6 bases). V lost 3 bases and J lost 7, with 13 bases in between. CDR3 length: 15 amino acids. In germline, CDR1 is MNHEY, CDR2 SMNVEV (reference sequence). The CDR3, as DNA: TGTGCCAGCAGTTTGGGCGGACAGTTGAATTCACCCCTCCACTTT. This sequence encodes CASSLGGQLNSPLHF.

The CDR3 sequence is CASSVVYTEAFF. As DNA, the CDR3 is TGTGCCAGCAGCGTAGTATACACTGAAGCTTTCTTT. The rearrangement joins TRBV9 to TRBJ1-1; unclear D gene. CDR1 SGDLS and CDR2 YYNGEE come from the germline V gene. The CDR3 is 12 residues long. V lost 0 bases to trimming and J lost 3 bases, with 3 bases between them.

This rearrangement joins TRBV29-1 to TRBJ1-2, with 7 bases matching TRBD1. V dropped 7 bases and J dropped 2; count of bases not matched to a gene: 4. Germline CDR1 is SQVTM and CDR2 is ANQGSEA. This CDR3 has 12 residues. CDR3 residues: CSGHRGNYGYTF. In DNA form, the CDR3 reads TGCAGCGGACACAGGGGAAACTATGGCTACACCTTC.

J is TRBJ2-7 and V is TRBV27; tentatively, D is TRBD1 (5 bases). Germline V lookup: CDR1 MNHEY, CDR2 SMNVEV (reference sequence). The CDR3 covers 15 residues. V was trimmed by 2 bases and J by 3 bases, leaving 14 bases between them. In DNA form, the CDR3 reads TGTGCCAGCAGTTTAAAAGTCACAGGCGACTACGAGCAGTACTTC. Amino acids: CASSLKVTGDYEQYF.